This T cell receptor beta chain derives from a study of T cells in Graves' hyperthyroidism and ophthalmopathy. RNA transcripts gave rise to amplified TCR beta CDR3 regions. When the TCR CDR3 underwent first-round RT-PCR, the HTBI primer set was used. MiXCR was run by TCRdb on the multiplex PCR reads, yielding one entry per CDR3 protein. The top ten hold roughly an eighth of the sample, which has fewer than 750,000 distinct CDR3 sequences, approximately 15% seen once. This clonotype was counted many times. V was shortened by 4 bases and J by 8 bases, with 14 bases between the two germline ends. This CDR3 spans 14 amino acids. The V gene's germline CDR1 is KGHDR and CDR2 SFDVKD. On the basis of clinical symptoms, serum thyroxine and TRAb, thyroid ultrasound and orbital computed tomography, diagnoses were made.

The TCR comes from a woman aged 45-65 years with Graves' ophthalmopathy. This chain joins TRBV24-1 and TRBJ2-1; no reliable D call. Input material: blood. DNA for the CDR3: TGTGCCACCAGTGACGCCCTTGGAAACCATGAGCAGTTCTTC. Translation: CATSDALGNHEQFF.